The clone carrying this TCR beta chain was counted many times. Its target is unknown. Using RNA transcripts as the source, TCR beta CDR3 regions were amplified. The HTBI primer set drove a first-round RT-PCR of the TCR CDR3. Via MiXCR, TCRdb re-called the multiplex PCR reads, giving one row per CDR3 protein. The sample includes a few hundred thousand distinct CDR3 sequences, roughly 15% of them seen just once. CDR1 and CDR2 (germline): SEHNR, FQNEAQ (reference sequence). V was clipped by 8 bases and J by 3 bases, with 11 bases between them. This CDR3 contains 12 residues. The sample comes from a study of T cells in Graves' hyperthyroidism and ophthalmopathy. Study-level results: Peripheral blood also featured most of the thyroid clonotypes expanded above 0.001. Stable hyperthyroidism was told apart from ophthalmopathy by a model built on 13 V-J features.

Each patient was aged 18 to 65 and had newly diagnosed hyperthyroidism of under 2 months' duration. Researchers barred patients who had uncontrolled infection, other autoimmune disease, pregnancy or lactation. The receptor was isolated from a woman aged 45-65 years with Graves' hyperthyroidism that later progressed to Graves' ophthalmopathy. This chain joins TRBV7-9 and TRBJ2-7, with no clear D. Sequencing input: blood. Here the CDR3 DNA reads TGTGCCAGCGCTTCTGGGGACTACGAGCAGTACTTC. The encoded protein is CASASGDYEQYF. The full variable domain, completed using reference TRBV7-9 and TRBJ2-7, is DTGVSQNPRHKITKRGQNVTFRCDPISEHNRLYWYRQTLGQGPEFLTYFQNEAQLEKSRLLSDRFSAERPKGSFSTLEIQRTEQGDSAMYLCASASGDYEQYFGPGTRLTVT.